The 12 T cell receptor beta chains in this list originate from one sample, sequenced in a study of human T cells and chemical hapten exposure. TCRdb redid the calling of the RACE reads with MiXCR, one entry per CDR3 protein. The profile shows 190,000 or so distinct CDR3 sequences, about 25% of them singletons. Specified time point: patch test 3, about 24 weeks after DPC sensitization. Indicated treatment: therapeutic diphenylcyclopropenone sensitization with weekly scalp DPC. This specimen was whole blood, taken in connection with sensitization to the hapten diphenylcyclopropenone (DPC). The receptors derive from a woman aged 40 to 49 with alopecia areata. Some clones in this sample may be carry-over from other donors' samples.

There are a few counts of this clonotype. The V and J genes are TRBV20-1 and TRBJ2-3; possible D gene TRBD2, 6 bases. V lost 6 bases and J lost 1, with 11 bases in between. Germline V gene data show CDR1 as DFQATT and CDR2 as SNEGSKA (reference sequence). The CDR3 contains 13 residues. DNA for the CDR3: TGCAGTGCCCACGCTAGCGGCACAGATACGCAGTATTTT. Its protein is CSAHASGTDTQYF.

This clonotype was counted between two and nine times. This chain connects TRBV5-1 to TRBJ1-5, with D possibly matching TRBD1 (6 bases). Germline-derived CDR1 and CDR2 are SGHRS and YFSETQ. V lost 0 bases and J 5 bases, leaving 15 bases between the germline ends. The CDR3 length is 16 residues. The CDR3 protein is CASSLDPGDTYQPQHF. DNA of the CDR3: TGCGCCAGCAGCTTGGACCCCGGGGACACTTATCAGCCCCAGCATTTT.

In its sample, this clonotype was seen many times. This sequence joins TRBV29-1 and TRBJ2-5; 7 nucleotides align to TRBD2. With V trimmed by 3 bases and J by 4 bases, 14 bases remained unmatched. CDR1 is SQVTM and CDR2 is ANQGSEA in the germline V gene. The CDR3 sequence is 16 residues long. The CDR3 loop is CSVDGGDYPQPETQYF. The CDR3 DNA reads TGCAGCGTTGATGGGGGGGACTATCCCCAGCCAGAGACCCAGTACTTC.

This chain links TRBV28 with TRBJ2-6; D gene unclear. V lost 8 bases, J lost 3 bases, and 20 bases lay in between. Germline assignment: CDR1 MDHEN and CDR2 SYDVKM. This CDR3 has 17 residues. The CDR3 loop reads CASLHRVTRGGANVLTF. In DNA form, the CDR3 reads TGTGCCAGCCTCCATCGCGTCACAAGAGGTGGGGCCAACGTCCTGACTTTC.

This chain joins TRBV15 and TRBJ1-2; D perhaps matches TRBD1 (6 bases). This CDR3 comprises 13 residues. V lost 1 base and J lost 8, with 11 bases in between. Germline-derived CDR1 and CDR2 are LNHNV and YYDKDF (reference sequence). This chain's CDR3 is CATSRAQGEGYTF. In DNA form, the CDR3 reads TGTGCCACCAGCAGAGCACAGGGTGAGGGCTACACCTTC.

V is TRBV6-6 and J is TRBJ2-7; D is unresolved. Trimming cost V 6 bases and J 0 bases, with 6 bases left between them. The CDR3 runs 12 residues. The germline V gene has CDR1 MNHNY and CDR2 SVGAGI (reference sequence). CDR3 DNA: TGTGCCAGCAGAGAGGACTCCTACGAGCAGTACTTC. This sequence encodes CASREDSYEQYF.

The table lists this clonotype with a few counts. The rearrangement links TRBV12-3 or TRBV12-4 to TRBJ1-3; D unresolved. V was pared by 8 bases and J by 0 bases, with 14 bases between. This CDR3 has 15 amino acids. DNA for the CDR3: TGTGCCAGCGGATGGGGAGCTTCCTCTGGAAACACCATATATTTT. It is translated as CASGWGASSGNTIYF.

The V call is TRBV7-2, the J call TRBJ2-5; D is uncertain. Germline V gene lookup returns CDR1 SGHTA and CDR2 FQGNSA. The ends were cut back, 3 bases at V and 2 bases at J, with 7 bases in the middle. The CDR3 runs to 13 residues. This chain's CDR3 is CASSLHLQETQYF. The CDR3 DNA follows: TGTGCCAGCAGCTTGCACTTACAAGAGACCCAGTACTTC. The whole variable domain, filled in from reference TRBV7-2 and TRBJ2-5, reads GAGVSQSPSNKVTEKGKDVELRCDPISGHTALYWYRQSLGQGLEFLIYFQGNSAPDKSGLPSDRFSAERTGGSVSTLTIQRTQQEDSAVYLCASSLHLQETQYFGPGTRLLVL.

This clonotype appeared a few times. This rearrangement joins TRBV4-1 to TRBJ2-1, with D unresolved. The CDR3 contains 15 residues. In germline, CDR1 is MGHRA, CDR2 YSYEKL. V lost 0 bases and J lost 4, with 10 bases in between. In nucleotides, the CDR3 is TGCGCCAGCAGCCAAGAGGATAGTTGGTACAATGAGCAGTTCTTC. Its protein is CASSQEDSWYNEQFF.

This clonotype was recorded a few times. The chain recombines TRBV7-2 with TRBJ1-5; 8 positions match TRBD1. The CDR3 consists of 15 residues. V was clipped by 3 bases and J by 6 bases; unmatched bases: 7. Germline V CDR1 and CDR2: SGHTA, FQGNSA. The CDR3 nucleotides are TGTGCCAGCAGCTTCTTTACCACAGGGGGTCAGCCCCAGCATTTT. Translation: CASSFFTTGGQPQHF.

V usage is TRBV11-2 and J usage is TRBJ1-1, with D perhaps TRBD1 (5 bases). The CDR3 consists of 11 residues. V dropped 4 bases and J dropped 8 bases, with 8 bases sitting between them. Germline V gives CDR1 SGHAT, CDR2 FQNNGV. CDR3 sequence: CASSSDMEAFF. The CDR3 DNA sequence: TGTGCCAGCAGCTCGGACATGGAAGCTTTCTTT.

The V call is TRBV9, the J call TRBJ2-3; TRBD2 might be the D (6 bases). This CDR3 is 17 amino acids long. Trimming took off 2 bases at V and 4 bases at J, with 20 bases between the two ends. Per the germline V gene, CDR1 is SGDLS and CDR2 is YYNGEE. CDR3 sequence reads: CASSVGGLPGGADTQYF. Here the CDR3 DNA reads TGTGCCAGCAGCGTCGGCGGGCTACCCGGAGGGGCAGATACGCAGTATTTT. The whole variable domain, remainder taken from reference TRBV9 and TRBJ2-3, is DSGVTQTPKHLITATGQRVTLRCSPRSGDLSVYWYQQSLDQGLQFLIQYYNGEERAKGNILERFSAQQFPDLHSELNLSSLELGDSALYFCASSVGGLPGGADTQYFGPGTRLTVL.